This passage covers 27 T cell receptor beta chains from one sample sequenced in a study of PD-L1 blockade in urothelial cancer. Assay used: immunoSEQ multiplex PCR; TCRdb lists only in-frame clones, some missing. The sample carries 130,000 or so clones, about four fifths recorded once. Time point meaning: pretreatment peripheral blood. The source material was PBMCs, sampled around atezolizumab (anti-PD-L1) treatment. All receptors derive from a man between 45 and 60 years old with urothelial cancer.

Written as DNA, the CDR3 is TGTGCCAGCAGCGTGGGGGGACTAGCGGGAGTTGGAAGCACCGGGGAGCTGTTTTTT. Protein: CASSVGGLAGVGSTGELFF. The chain combines TRBV9 with TRBJ2-2; 14 bases align to TRBD2. The CDR3 is made up of 19 amino acids. Germline CDR1 and CDR2: SGDLS and YYNGEE. V dropped 2 bases and J dropped 4; count of bases not matched to a gene: 10.

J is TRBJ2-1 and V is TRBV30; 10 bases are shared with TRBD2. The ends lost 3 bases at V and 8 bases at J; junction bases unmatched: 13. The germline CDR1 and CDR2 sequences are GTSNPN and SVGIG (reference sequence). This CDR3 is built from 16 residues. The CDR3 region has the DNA TGTGCCTGGAGCTCCCTAAGCGGGAGGGATCCCTATGAGCAGTTCTTC. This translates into CAWSSLSGRDPYEQFF.

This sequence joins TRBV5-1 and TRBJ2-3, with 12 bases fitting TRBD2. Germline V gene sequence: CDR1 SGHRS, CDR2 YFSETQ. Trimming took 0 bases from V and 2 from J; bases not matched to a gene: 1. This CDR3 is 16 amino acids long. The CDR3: CASSLGTSGDTDTQYF. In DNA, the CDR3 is TGCGCCAGCAGCTTGGGGACTAGCGGGGACACAGATACGCAGTATTTT.

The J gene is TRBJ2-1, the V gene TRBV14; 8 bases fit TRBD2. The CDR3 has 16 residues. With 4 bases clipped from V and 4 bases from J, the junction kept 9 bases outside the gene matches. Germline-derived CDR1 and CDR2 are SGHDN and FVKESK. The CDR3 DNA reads TGTGCCAGCAGCCTTCTTCCGGGAGGGCTATACAATGAGCAGTTCTTC. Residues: CASSLLPGGLYNEQFF.

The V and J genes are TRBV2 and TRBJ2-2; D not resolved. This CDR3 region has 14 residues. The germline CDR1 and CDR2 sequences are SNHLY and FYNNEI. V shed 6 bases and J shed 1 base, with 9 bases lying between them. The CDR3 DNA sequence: TGTGCCAGCAGCGTTTCCGGGAACACCGGGGAGCTGTTTTTT. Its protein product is CASSVSGNTGELFF.

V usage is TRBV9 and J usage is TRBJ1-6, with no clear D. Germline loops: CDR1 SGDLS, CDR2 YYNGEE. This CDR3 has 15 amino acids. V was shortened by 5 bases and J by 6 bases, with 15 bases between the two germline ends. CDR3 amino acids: CASSPVWGVNSPLHF. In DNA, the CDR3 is TGTGCCAGCAGTCCTGTTTGGGGAGTTAATTCACCCCTCCACTTT.

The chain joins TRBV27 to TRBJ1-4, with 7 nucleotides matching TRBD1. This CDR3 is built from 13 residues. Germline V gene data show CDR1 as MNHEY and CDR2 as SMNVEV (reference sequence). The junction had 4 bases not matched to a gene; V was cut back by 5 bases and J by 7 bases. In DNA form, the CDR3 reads TGTGCCAGCAGTAGGGGGCCCGGTGAAAAACTGTTTTTT. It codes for CASSRGPGEKLFF.

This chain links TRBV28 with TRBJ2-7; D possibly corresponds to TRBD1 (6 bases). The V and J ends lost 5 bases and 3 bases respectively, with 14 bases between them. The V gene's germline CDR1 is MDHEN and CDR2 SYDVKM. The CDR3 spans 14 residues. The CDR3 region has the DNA TGTGCCAGCAGTCCAGGGGATTTGTACTACGAGCAGTACTTC. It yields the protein CASSPGDLYYEQYF.

The CDR3 region is CASSQDLRGQKNIQYF. CDR3 nucleotides: TGTGCCAGCAGCCAAGATCTCCGCGGGCAAAAAAACATTCAGTACTTC. The gene calls are TRBV4-2 and TRBJ2-4; D perhaps matches TRBD2 (5 bases). This CDR3 has 16 amino acids. Per germline, CDR1 LGHNA and CDR2 YNFKEQ. V lost 0 bases and J lost 4, with 13 bases in between.

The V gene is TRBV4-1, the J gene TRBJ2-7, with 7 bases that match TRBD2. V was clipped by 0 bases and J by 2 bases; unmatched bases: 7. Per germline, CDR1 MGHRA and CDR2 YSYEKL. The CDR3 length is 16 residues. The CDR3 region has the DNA TGCGCCAGCAGCCAAGATCGTAGCGGGCTTACCTACGAGCAGTACTTC. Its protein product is CASSQDRSGLTYEQYF.

CDR3 nucleotide sequence: TGTGCCAGCAGCTTGGGACTAGCGGGAGGGTCAGATACGCAGTATTTT. Protein product: CASSLGLAGGSDTQYF. The V call is TRBV5-4, the J call TRBJ2-3, with 14 bases lining up with TRBD2. J lost 4 bases, V lost 0 bases, and 1 base had no gene match. This CDR3 is 16 amino acids long. CDR1 is SGHNT and CDR2 is YYREEE in the germline V gene (reference sequence).

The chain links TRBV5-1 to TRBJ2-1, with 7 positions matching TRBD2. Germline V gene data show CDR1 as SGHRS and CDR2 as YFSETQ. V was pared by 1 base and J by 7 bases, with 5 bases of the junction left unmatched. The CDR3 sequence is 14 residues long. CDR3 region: CASSLYPGGNEQFF. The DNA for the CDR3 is TGCGCCAGCAGCTTGTATCCGGGAGGTAATGAGCAGTTCTTC.

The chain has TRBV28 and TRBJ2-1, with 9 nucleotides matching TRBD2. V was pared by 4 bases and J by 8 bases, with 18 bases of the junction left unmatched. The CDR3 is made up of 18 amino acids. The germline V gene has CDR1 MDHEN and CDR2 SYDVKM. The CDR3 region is CASSSRNNRGRGMYEQFF. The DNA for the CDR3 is TGTGCCAGCAGTTCCAGAAACAATCGCGGGAGGGGTATGTATGAGCAGTTCTTC.

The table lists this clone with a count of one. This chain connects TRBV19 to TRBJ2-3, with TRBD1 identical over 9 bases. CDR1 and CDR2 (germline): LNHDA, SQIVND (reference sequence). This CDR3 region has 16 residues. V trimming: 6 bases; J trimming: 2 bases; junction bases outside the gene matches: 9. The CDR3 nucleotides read TGTGCCAGTAGCCCACCCCGACAGGGGGTCACAGATACGCAGTATTTT. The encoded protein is CASSPPRQGVTDTQYF. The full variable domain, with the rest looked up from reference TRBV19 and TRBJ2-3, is DGGITQSPKYLFRKEGQNVTLSCEQNLNHDAMYWYRQDPGQGLRLIYYSQIVNDFQKGDIAEGYSVSREKKESFPLTVTSAQKNPTAFYLCASSPPRQGVTDTQYFGPGTRLTVL.

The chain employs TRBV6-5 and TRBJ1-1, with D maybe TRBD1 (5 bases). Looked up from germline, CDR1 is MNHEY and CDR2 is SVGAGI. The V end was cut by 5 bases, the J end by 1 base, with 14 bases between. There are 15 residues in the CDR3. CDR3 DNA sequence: TGTGCCAGCAGTCCTCGGGGGTTCGCGAACACTGAAGCTTTCTTT. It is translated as CASSPRGFANTEAFF.

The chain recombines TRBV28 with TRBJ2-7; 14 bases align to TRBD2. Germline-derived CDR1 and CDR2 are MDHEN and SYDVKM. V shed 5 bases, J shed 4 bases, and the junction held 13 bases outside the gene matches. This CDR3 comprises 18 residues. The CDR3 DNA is TGTGCCAGCAGTATGACTAGCGGGAGGGCTTTCGTTTTGTACGAGCAGTACTTC. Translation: CASSMTSGRAFVLYEQYF. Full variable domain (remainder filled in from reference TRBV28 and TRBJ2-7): DVKVTQSSRYLVKRTGEKVFLECVQDMDHENMFWYRQDPGLGLRLIYFSYDVKMKEKGDIPEGYSVSREKKERFSLILESASTNQTSMYLCASSMTSGRAFVLYEQYFGPGTRLTVT.

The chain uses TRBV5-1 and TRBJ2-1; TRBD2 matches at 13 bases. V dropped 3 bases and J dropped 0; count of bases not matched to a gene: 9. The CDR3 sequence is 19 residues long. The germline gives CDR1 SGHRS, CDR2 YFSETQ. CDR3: CASSWRGTSGAGSYNEQFF. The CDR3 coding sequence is TGCGCCAGCAGCTGGAGGGGGACTAGCGGGGCGGGCTCCTACAATGAGCAGTTCTTC. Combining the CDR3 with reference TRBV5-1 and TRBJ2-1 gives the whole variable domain KAGVTQTPRYLIKTRGQQVTLSCSPISGHRSVSWYQQTPGQGLQFLFEYFSETQRNKGNFPGRFSGRQFSNSRSEMNVSTLELGDSALYLCASSWRGTSGAGSYNEQFFGPGTRLTVL.

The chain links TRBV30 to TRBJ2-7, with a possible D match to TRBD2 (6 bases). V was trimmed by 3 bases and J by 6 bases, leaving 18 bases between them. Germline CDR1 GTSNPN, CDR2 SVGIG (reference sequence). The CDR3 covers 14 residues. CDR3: CAWRAGGATPEQYF. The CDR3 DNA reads TGTGCCTGGAGGGCCGGGGGTGCAACCCCCGAGCAGTACTTC.

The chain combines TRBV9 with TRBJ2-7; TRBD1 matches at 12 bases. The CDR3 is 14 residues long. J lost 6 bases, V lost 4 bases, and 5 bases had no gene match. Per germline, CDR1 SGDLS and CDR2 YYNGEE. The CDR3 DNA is TGTGCCAGCAGCCCCCGGGACAGGGGGCGCGAGCAGTACTTC. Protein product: CASSPRDRGREQYF.

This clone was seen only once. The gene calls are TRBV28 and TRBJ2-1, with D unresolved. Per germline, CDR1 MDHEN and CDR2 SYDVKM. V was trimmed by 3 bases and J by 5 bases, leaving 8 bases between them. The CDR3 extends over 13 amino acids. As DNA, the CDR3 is TGTGCCAGCAGTTTTCTATCGCACAATGAGCAGTTCTTC. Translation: CASSFLSHNEQFF.

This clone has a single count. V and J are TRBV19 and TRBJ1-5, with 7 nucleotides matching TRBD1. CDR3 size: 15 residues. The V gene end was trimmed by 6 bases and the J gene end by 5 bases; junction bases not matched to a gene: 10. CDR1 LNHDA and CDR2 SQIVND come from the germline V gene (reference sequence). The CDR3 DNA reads TGTGCCAGTAGAAGAACCGACAGGGTGGATCAGCCCCAGCATTTT. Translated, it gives CASRRTDRVDQPQHF.

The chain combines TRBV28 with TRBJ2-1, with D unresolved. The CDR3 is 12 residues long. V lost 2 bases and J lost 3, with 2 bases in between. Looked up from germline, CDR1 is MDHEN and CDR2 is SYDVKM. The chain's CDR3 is CASSLLYNEQFF. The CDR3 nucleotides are TGTGCCAGCAGTTTACTCTACAATGAGCAGTTCTTC.

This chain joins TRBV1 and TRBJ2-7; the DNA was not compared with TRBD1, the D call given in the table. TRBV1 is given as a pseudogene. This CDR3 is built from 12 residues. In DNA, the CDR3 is TGCACCAGCAGACGGGACACGGGCGAGCAGTACTTC. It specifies CTSRRDTGEQYF.

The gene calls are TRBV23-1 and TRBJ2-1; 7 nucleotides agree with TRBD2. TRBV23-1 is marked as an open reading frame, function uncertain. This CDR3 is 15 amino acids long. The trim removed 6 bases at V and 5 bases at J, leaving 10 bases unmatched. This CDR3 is CASSPRERRHNEQFF. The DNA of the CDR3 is TGCGCCAGCAGCCCGCGGGAGAGGAGGCACAATGAGCAGTTCTTC.

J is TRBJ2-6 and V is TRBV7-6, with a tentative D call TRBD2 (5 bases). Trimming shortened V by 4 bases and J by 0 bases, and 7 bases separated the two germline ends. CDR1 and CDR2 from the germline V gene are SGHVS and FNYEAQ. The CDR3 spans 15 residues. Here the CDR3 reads CASSWRTSGANVLTF. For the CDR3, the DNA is TGTGCCAGCAGCTGGAGGACCTCTGGGGCCAACGTCCTGACTTTC.

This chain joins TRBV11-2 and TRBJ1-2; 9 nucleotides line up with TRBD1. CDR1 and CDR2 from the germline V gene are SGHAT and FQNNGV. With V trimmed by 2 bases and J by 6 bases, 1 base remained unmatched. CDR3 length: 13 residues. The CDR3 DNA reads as TGTGCCAGCAGCTTAAGGGACAGGGATGGCTACACCTTC. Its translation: CASSLRDRDGYTF. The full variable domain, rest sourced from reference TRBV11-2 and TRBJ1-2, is EAGVAQSPRYKIIEKRQSVAFWCNPISGHATLYWYQQILGQGPKLLIQFQNNGVVDDSQLPKDRFSAERLKGVDSTLKIQPAKLEDSAVYLCASSLRDRDGYTFGSGTRLTVV.

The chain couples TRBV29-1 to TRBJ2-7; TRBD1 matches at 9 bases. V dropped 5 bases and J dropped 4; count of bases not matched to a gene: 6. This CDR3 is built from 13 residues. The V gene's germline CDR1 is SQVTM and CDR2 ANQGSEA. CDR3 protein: CSVQGQGTYEQYF. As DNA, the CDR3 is TGCAGCGTTCAGGGACAGGGTACGTACGAGCAGTACTTC.